This T cell receptor beta chain was observed in a study of cytomegalovirus exposure and HLA in healthy donors. With 60 Vbeta and 13 Jbeta primers, the PCR was carried out. Only in-frame clones appear in the TCRdb table, and some are missing; sequencing was by immunoSEQ multiplex PCR. The sample includes more than 95,000 clones. The V end lost 5 bases, the J end lost 7 bases, and 9 bases lay between the germline ends. This CDR3 comprises 12 residues. CDR1 SEHNR and CDR2 FQNEAQ come from the germline V gene (reference sequence). Comments on this clone: The antigen is not known.

Study-wide results and limits: HLA allele associations emerged for under 20,000 TCR beta sequences in a later analysis, at 0.05 false discovery rate.

This receptor was taken from a man aged 25 to 45 in good health and CMV-seronegative. Sequenced material: PBMCs. This chain joins TRBV7-9 and TRBJ2-1; D is undetermined. The chain's CDR3 is CASSVHGNEQFF. CDR3 DNA sequence: TGTGCCAGCAGCGTCCACGGGAATGAGCAGTTCTTC.